The 18 T cell receptor beta chains below come from one sample, sequenced in a study of graft-versus-host responses after intestinal transplantation. The data were produced by immunoSEQ multiplex PCR, yet TCRdb's version contains in-frame clones alone and is incomplete. This sample has approximately 60,000 clones, with around 90% found just once. Sample: PBMCs, taken 26 days after transplant. Every receptor here comes from a human patient who received an intestinal transplant, so some T cells may come from the graft donor.

The chain has TRBV5-1 and TRBJ1-4; possibly TRBD1 for D (5 bases). Trimming cost V 0 bases and J 10 bases, with 19 bases left between them. This CDR3 region has 16 residues. Germline V gene sequence: CDR1 SGHRS, CDR2 YFSETQ. In DNA, the CDR3 is TGCGCCAGCAGCTTGGGGATGGCCCCATTAAGGGGAAAACTGTTTTTT. This codes for CASSLGMAPLRGKLFF.

This chain joins TRBV6-1 and TRBJ2-7, with 7 bases that match TRBD2. The CDR3 is 16 amino acids. V shed 4 bases, J shed 1 base, and the junction held 10 bases outside the gene matches. The germline V gene encodes CDR1 MNHNS and CDR2 SASEGT. The chain's CDR3 is CASSGGVGTTSYEQYF. The CDR3, as DNA: TGTGCCAGCAGTGGGGGGGTCGGGACTACTTCCTACGAGCAGTACTTC.

The genes are TRBV9 and TRBJ2-1; tentatively, D is TRBD1 (5 bases). CDR1 is SGDLS, CDR2 YYNGEE, per germline. This CDR3 has 13 amino acids. Trimming shortened V by 4 bases and J by 9 bases, and 14 bases separated the two germline ends. This CDR3 is CASSPIPQGEQFF. The CDR3 DNA reads as TGTGCCAGCAGCCCAATTCCTCAGGGTGAGCAGTTCTTC.

V and J are TRBV10-2 and TRBJ2-4; D unresolved. The CDR3 runs 15 residues. V lost 8 bases, J lost 0 bases, and 14 bases lay in between. Germline CDR1 reads WSHSY; CDR2 reads SAAADI. CDR3 residues: CASSEVPGAKNIQYF. Written as DNA, the CDR3 is TGCGCCAGCTCCGAGGTCCCGGGAGCCAAAAACATTCAGTACTTC.

The chain couples TRBV7-8 to TRBJ1-6; no definite D call. Germline V gene sequence: CDR1 SGHVS, CDR2 FQNEAQ. The CDR3 has 15 amino acids. V lost 0 bases and J lost 8, with 11 bases in between. The DNA of the CDR3 is TGTGCCAGCAGCTTAGCGAGGAGGGCCGATTCACCCCTCCACTTT. Protein: CASSLARRADSPLHF.

This clone occurred once. V and J are TRBV28 and TRBJ1-5; weak D call: TRBD1 (6 bases). V lost 6 bases and J lost 6, with 9 bases in between. The CDR3 spans 12 residues. Germline assignment: CDR1 MDHEN and CDR2 SYDVKM. In DNA, the CDR3 is TGTGCCAGCAGACAGGGCAGTCAGCCCCAGCATTTT. Its protein product is CASRQGSQPQHF.

The V call is TRBV5-6, the J call TRBJ2-2; D unclear. CDR3 length: 16 amino acids. Trimming took 0 bases from V and 3 from J, leaving 12 bases between them. Germline CDR1 reads SGHDT; CDR2 reads YYEEEE. The CDR3 DNA sequence: TGTGCCAGCAGCTTGGGAGTCGAGGTATACACCGGGGAGCTGTTTTTT. It translates to CASSLGVEVYTGELFF.

The chain has TRBV19 and TRBJ2-1, with a possible D match to TRBD1 (5 bases). Germline V gives CDR1 LNHDA, CDR2 SQIVND (reference sequence). The CDR3 totals 16 residues. V was trimmed by 5 bases and J by 4 bases, leaving 18 bases between them. Here the CDR3 DNA reads TGTGCCAGTAGTCCTTATGACAGAACCGGTTACAATGAGCAGTTCTTC. This sequence encodes CASSPYDRTGYNEQFF.

The chain links TRBV10-3 to TRBJ2-2, with 8 bases fitting TRBD1. The CDR3 is 14 residues long. Germline CDR1 reads ENHRY; CDR2 reads SYGVKD. After removal of 4 bases from V and 4 bases from J, the junction contained 2 bases not matched to a gene. CDR3 sequence: CAISGTGITGELFF. The CDR3 DNA reads as TGTGCCATCAGTGGGACAGGGATCACCGGGGAGCTGTTTTTT.

V is TRBV27 and J is TRBJ2-7; D gene uncertain. Germline loops: CDR1 MNHEY, CDR2 SMNVEV (reference sequence). With 3 bases removed from V and 3 bases from J, the gap between germline ends came to 9 bases. This CDR3 is built from 13 residues. The DNA of the CDR3 is TGTGCCAGCAGTTTTGGCCGATTCTACGAGCAGTACTTC. Translated: CASSFGRFYEQYF.

CDR3 nucleotide sequence: TGCGCCAGCAGTGGACCGGGACAGGGGGCAACAGATACGCAGTATTTT. This codes for CASSGPGQGATDTQYF. The chain joins TRBV10-1 to TRBJ2-3, with 12 bases aligning to TRBD1. The junction had 5 bases not matched to a gene; V was cut back by 4 bases and J by 3 bases. CDR3 size: 16 residues. Germline V gives CDR1 WNHNN, CDR2 SYGVQD (reference sequence).

For the CDR3, the DNA is TGCGCCAGCAGCCAAGAGGCAGGGGACTCCTACGAGCAGTACTTC. Encoded protein: CASSQEAGDSYEQYF. The J gene is TRBJ2-7, the V gene TRBV4-1, with D possibly being TRBD1 (6 bases). The V end was cut by 0 bases, the J end by 0 bases, with 9 bases between. Germline-derived CDR1 and CDR2 are MGHRA and YSYEKL. CDR3 length: 15 residues.

The chain uses TRBV4-1 and TRBJ2-7, with TRBD2 as a possible D gene (5 bases). CDR3 length equals 13 residues. V lost 1 base and J 3 bases, leaving 7 bases between the germline ends. CDR1 and CDR2 from the germline V gene are MGHRA and YSYEKL. The CDR3 spells CASSQATSYEQYF. In nucleotides, the CDR3 is TGCGCCAGCAGCCAAGCAACTAGCTACGAGCAGTACTTC.

This clone has more than one count but fewer than ten. The chain is built from TRBV28 and TRBJ2-7, with TRBD2 matching 16 bases. Trimming took 0 bases from V and 7 from J; bases not matched to a gene: 6. CDR1 is MDHEN, CDR2 SYDVKM, per germline. There are 17 residues in the CDR3. CDR3 region: CASSLWGLAGGPWEQYF. In nucleotides, the CDR3 is TGTGCCAGCAGTTTATGGGGACTAGCGGGAGGGCCATGGGAGCAGTACTTC.

The J gene is TRBJ1-2, the V gene TRBV5-4, with D possibly being TRBD1 (6 bases). V was pared by 2 bases and J by 4 bases, with 15 bases between. The CDR3 runs to 15 residues. The germline CDR1 and CDR2 sequences are SGHNT and YYREEE (reference sequence). DNA for the CDR3: TGTGCCAGCAGCTTCATCCCCGGACAGTCCTATGGCTACACCTTC. Encoded protein: CASSFIPGQSYGYTF.

The V gene is TRBV4-1, the J gene TRBJ1-1; D remains unclear. V lost 4 bases to trimming and J lost 2 bases, with 14 bases between them. CDR1 MGHRA and CDR2 YSYEKL come from the germline V gene. The CDR3 length is 15 residues. DNA for the CDR3: TGCGCCAGCAGCCCCCTCCAACAGACCAACACTGAAGCTTTCTTT. Translation gives CASSPLQQTNTEAFF.

The rearrangement joins TRBV15 to TRBJ2-7; 7 nucleotides match TRBD2. V lost 1 base, J lost 0 bases, and 12 bases stayed unmatched. The CDR3 is 18 residues long. The germline gives CDR1 LNHNV, CDR2 YYDKDF (reference sequence). For the CDR3, the DNA is TGTGCCACCAGCAGAGGCCCCGCCCTAGCGGCCAGCTCCTACGAGCAGTACTTC. This codes for CATSRGPALAASSYEQYF.

Of note for this clone: At one end, the junction sequence differs from germline, possibly due to a read error. J is TRBJ2-2 and V is TRBV7-7; 12 bases agree with TRBD2. This CDR3 spans 17 amino acids. The V gene's germline CDR1 is SSHAT and CDR2 FNYEAQ (reference sequence). In DNA, the CDR3 is TGTGCTAGCAGCTCCCTAGCGGGGGGGCCTGGCACCGGGGAGCTGTTTTTT. Protein product: CASSSLAGGPGTGELFF.